One sample yielded the 16 T cell receptor beta chains listed below, sequenced in a study of patients and donors after allogeneic stem cell transplantation. One entry per CDR3 protein results from TCRdb running MiXCR on the RT-PCR reads. The sample yields fewer than 75,000 distinct CDR3 sequences, more than 10% seen once. Input material: blood, either unsorted or a sorted T cell fraction (not recorded which). The receptor source for this set is a human donor who was either an allogeneic HSCT recipient or a stem cell or donor lymphocyte infusion donor (not recorded which). It is not recorded whose cells these are; they may come from a transplant donor.

At least ten counts were recorded for this clonotype. The chain is built from TRBV20-1 and TRBJ1-2; D gene ambiguous. This CDR3 has 16 amino acids. CDR1 and CDR2 (germline): DFQATT, SNEGSKA (reference sequence). V was shortened by 0 bases and J by 2 bases, with 16 bases between the two germline ends. CDR3 in DNA: TGCAGTGCTAGAGATCTTATAGAGGGAGGCAACTATGGCTACACCTTC. Residues: CSARDLIEGGNYGYTF.

This clonotype occurred many times. The rearrangement links TRBV5-6 to TRBJ2-3, with D possibly matching TRBD1 (6 bases). The CDR3 contains 14 residues. Trimming took off 0 bases at V and 6 bases at J, with 11 bases between the two ends. Per the germline V gene, CDR1 is SGHDT and CDR2 is YYEEEE. The CDR3 DNA follows: TGTGCCAGCAGCTTGGGGGACATGGGGGATACGCAGTATTTT. Amino acids: CASSLGDMGDTQYF. The full variable domain, rest sourced from reference TRBV5-6 and TRBJ2-3, is DAGVTQSPTHLIKTRGQQVTLRCSPKSGHDTVSWYQQALGQGPQFIFQYYEEEERQRGNFPDRFSGHQFPNYSSELNVNALLLGDSALYLCASSLGDMGDTQYFGPGTRLTVL.

In its sample, this clonotype was seen a few times. The rearrangement joins TRBV5-1 to TRBJ1-1, with D perhaps matching TRBD1 (5 bases). Germline CDR1 SGHRS, CDR2 YFSETQ. The CDR3 has 17 amino acids. V gave up 1 base and J gave up 2 bases, with 18 bases separating them. CDR3 residues: CASSLRVQVEFNTEAFF. The CDR3 bases are TGCGCCAGCAGCTTGCGGGTACAGGTTGAATTTAACACTGAAGCTTTCTTT.

A few counts support this clonotype. The chain recombines TRBV11-2 with TRBJ1-1; tentative D call: TRBD1 (5 bases). V dropped 3 bases and J dropped 0 bases, with 11 bases sitting between them. This CDR3 comprises 15 residues. The germline gives CDR1 SGHAT, CDR2 FQNNGV. The CDR3 DNA follows: TGTGCCAGCAGCTTTGGACAATCCATGAACACTGAAGCTTTCTTT. Translated, it gives CASSFGQSMNTEAFF. The whole variable domain, remainder taken from reference TRBV11-2 and TRBJ1-1, is EAGVAQSPRYKIIEKRQSVAFWCNPISGHATLYWYQQILGQGPKLLIQFQNNGVVDDSQLPKDRFSAERLKGVDSTLKIQPAKLEDSAVYLCASSFGQSMNTEAFFGQGTRLTVV.

Many counts were recorded for this clonotype. The CDR3 here is CASSFAGAKETQYF. Written as DNA, the CDR3 is TGTGCCAGCAGTTTTGCAGGCGCCAAAGAGACCCAGTACTTC. V usage is TRBV12-3 or TRBV12-4 and J usage is TRBJ2-5; no definite D call. The CDR3 has 14 residues. V gave up 3 bases and J gave up 3 bases, with 11 bases separating them.

This clonotype occurred many times. The chain employs TRBV14 and TRBJ1-2; D perhaps matches TRBD1 (6 bases). With 1 base removed from V and 3 bases from J, the gap between germline ends came to 12 bases. Germline V gene lookup returns CDR1 SGHDN and CDR2 FVKESK. This CDR3 is 15 amino acids long. Written as DNA, the CDR3 is TGTGCCAGCAGCCAAGTTGGCGAGGGGGACTATGGCTACACCTTC. Translation: CASSQVGEGDYGYTF.

The chain employs TRBV21-1 and TRBJ2-7; the table's D call TRBD1 went unverified against the DNA. TRBV21-1 is shown as a pseudogene. The CDR3 covers 14 residues. The CDR3 is CASSNVQRPYEQYF. The DNA of the CDR3 is TGTGCCAGCAGCAACGTTCAGCGCCCCTACGAGCAGTACTTC.

This clonotype was counted between two and nine times. This chain links TRBV12-3 or TRBV12-4 with TRBJ2-1, with D perhaps being TRBD1 or TRBD2 (5 bases each). V was cut by 4 bases and J by 4 bases, with 8 bases left in between. This CDR3 is built from 13 residues. In DNA, the CDR3 is TGTGCCAGCAGTTGGGACGTTTACAATGAGCAGTTCTTC. It encodes CASSWDVYNEQFF.

This clonotype was found many times. The chain carries TRBV20-1 and TRBJ2-7, with 9 positions matching TRBD1. The junction had 11 bases not matched to a gene; V was cut back by 6 bases and J by 2 bases. The CDR3 is 15 residues long. Germline V CDR1 and CDR2: DFQATT, SNEGSKA (reference sequence). The CDR3 loop is CSAPPVDRGTYEQYF. In DNA, the CDR3 is TGCAGTGCCCCCCCTGTGGACAGGGGTACCTACGAGCAGTACTTC.

The table lists this clonotype with a few counts. The genes are TRBV9 and TRBJ2-7; possible D gene TRBD1, 5 bases. The CDR3 sequence is 13 residues long. Germline lookup yields CDR1 SGDLS and CDR2 YYNGEE. Trimming took 2 bases from V and 6 from J, leaving 12 bases between them. CDR3 sequence: CASSVDSLGEQYF. CDR3 DNA: TGTGCCAGCAGCGTCGACAGTCTAGGCGAGCAGTACTTC.

This clonotype was counted at least ten times. The chain carries TRBV7-9 and TRBJ1-5, with D unclear. V lost 4 bases and J lost 7, with 8 bases in between. Germline V gene sequence: CDR1 SEHNR, CDR2 FQNEAQ (reference sequence). The CDR3 extends over 12 amino acids. The DNA for the CDR3 is TGTGCCAGCAGCTCCCGCGGACAGCCCCAGCATTTT. Residues: CASSSRGQPQHF. Full variable domain (remainder filled in from reference TRBV7-9 and TRBJ1-5): DTGVSQNPRHKITKRGQNVTFRCDPISEHNRLYWYRQTLGQGPEFLTYFQNEAQLEKSRLLSDRFSAERPKGSFSTLEIQRTEQGDSAMYLCASSSRGQPQHFGDGTRLSIL.

The chain recombines TRBV20-1 with TRBJ2-7; 8 bases map to TRBD1. CDR1 and CDR2 from the germline V gene are DFQATT and SNEGSKA (reference sequence). The CDR3 runs 15 residues. Trimming cost V 4 bases and J 2 bases; bases outside gene matches: 10. As DNA, the CDR3 is TGCAGTGCTAAGTGGGGCAGGGGGCCTACCTACGAGCAGTACTTC. Its translation is CSAKWGRGPTYEQYF.

Remarks on this clonotype: A much larger clone sits a single nucleotide away, making a read error possible. This chain uses TRBV18 with TRBJ1-5; maybe TRBD1 (6 bases). V shed 5 bases and J shed 5 bases, with 28 bases lying between them. The CDR3 length is 19 residues. Germline assignment: CDR1 KGHSH and CDR2 LQKENI. The CDR3 DNA reads as TGTGCCAGCTCATCAAGCACAGGGTACGGCGCCGGCAACGATCAGCCCCAGCATTTT. Encoded protein: CASSSSTGYGAGNDQPQHF.

This clonotype was counted at least ten times. The V gene is TRBV18, the J gene TRBJ1-6; D ambiguous. Germline CDR1 KGHSH, CDR2 LQKENI. V lost 6 bases and J 7 bases, leaving 10 bases between the germline ends. This CDR3 contains 13 residues. CDR3 coding DNA: TGTGCCAGCTCGAGCAACTTCAATTCACCCCTCCACTTT. Translating gives CASSSNFNSPLHF.

CDR3 sequence reads: CASSPGLAGDNEQFF. The CDR3 coding sequence is TGTGCCAGCAGCCCTGGACTAGCGGGAGACAATGAGCAGTTCTTC. The J gene is TRBJ2-1, the V gene TRBV12-3 or TRBV12-4; 13 nucleotides line up with TRBD2. This CDR3 comprises 15 residues. J gave up 5 bases and V 6 bases, and 4 bases lay outside the gene matches.

This clonotype was picked up a small number of times. V and J are TRBV7-3 and TRBJ2-1; 9 nucleotides align to TRBD2. V trimming: 1 base; J trimming: 9 bases; junction bases outside the gene matches: 13. This CDR3 has 17 amino acids. The germline V gene encodes CDR1 SGHTA and CDR2 FQGTGA. The CDR3 spells CASSLNPVDSGSGEQFF. In DNA, the CDR3 is TGTGCCAGCAGCTTAAACCCCGTTGATAGCGGGAGCGGTGAGCAGTTCTTC.